This T cell receptor beta chain is drawn from a study of blood T cell repertoires in COVID-19. Overall study context: From the United States, Italy and Spain came samples of acute and convalescent COVID-19.

Germline CDR1 SGHDN, CDR2 FVKESK. V shed 3 bases, J shed 8 bases, and the junction held 10 bases outside the gene matches. The CDR3 sequence is 15 residues long. Sequencing used immunoSEQ multiplex PCR; TCRdb keeps in-frame clones, though not all of them. The sample shows about 65,000 clones, 70% to 85% of them seen only once. This clone was found once. The V gene is TRBV14, the J gene TRBJ1-2, with 9 bases fitting TRBD1. The sample consisted of peripheral blood. The sequence came from a human donor in a cohort sampled during active COVID-19. In DNA form, the CDR3 reads TGTGCCAGCAGCCAGAGCCTGGACAGGGGATTGGGCTACACCTTC. Translation gives CASSQSLDRGLGYTF.